These 21 T cell receptor beta chains came from one sample sequenced in a study of cytomegalovirus exposure and HLA in healthy donors. Amplification used 60 Vbeta primers and 13 Jbeta primers. Profiling relied on immunoSEQ multiplex PCR, and the TCRdb table lists in-frame clones only, not all of them. This table holds some 140,000 clones, 87% found once. The sequenced material came from PBMCs. The origin of the receptors is a woman aged 25 to 39 in good health and CMV-seronegative.

V gene TRBV7-3 combines with J gene TRBJ1-1; D is possibly TRBD1 (6 bases). The CDR3 runs 13 residues. Germline CDR1 and CDR2: SGHTA and FQGTGA. Trimming removed 6 bases from V and 7 bases from J, with 15 bases in between. DNA for the CDR3: TGTGCCAGCAGTTCATCAGGGGCGGGTGAAGCTTTCTTT. Its protein product is CASSSSGAGEAFF.

Regarding this clone: At one end, the junction sequence differs from germline, possibly due to a read error. DNA of the CDR3: TGTGCCAGCAGCTTAGTTGGAGCAATCAATCAGTCCCAGCATTTT. Translating gives CASSLVGAINQSQHF. The chain employs TRBV7-8 and TRBJ1-5; D call uncertain. There are 15 residues in the CDR3. Germline V gives CDR1 SGHVS, CDR2 FQNEAQ.

The chain combines TRBV27 with TRBJ1-5; D possibly corresponds to TRBD1 (6 bases). The length of the CDR3 is 13 residues. The germline CDR1 and CDR2 sequences are MNHEY and SMNVEV (reference sequence). V lost 3 bases and J 7 bases, leaving 10 bases between the germline ends. CDR3 sequence reads: CASSFTGKQPQHF. The CDR3 region has the DNA TGTGCCAGCAGTTTCACAGGGAAGCAGCCCCAGCATTTT.

The V call is TRBV7-9, the J call TRBJ1-2; TRBD1 agrees at 10 bases. The CDR3 length is 15 residues. CDR1 is SEHNR, CDR2 FQNEAQ, per germline (reference sequence). V gave up 6 bases and J gave up 8 bases; unmatched junction bases: 12. The CDR3 spells CASSNGQGGTQGYTF. The CDR3, as DNA: TGTGCCAGCAGTAACGGACAGGGGGGGACTCAAGGCTACACCTTC.

This chain links TRBV2 with TRBJ2-7; a possible D gene is TRBD1 (6 bases). CDR1 is SNHLY and CDR2 is FYNNEI in the germline V gene. CDR3 length: 14 residues. The V and J ends lost 6 bases and 0 bases respectively, with 12 bases between them. This CDR3 reads CASREQGLSYEQYF. CDR3 nucleotide sequence: TGTGCCAGCAGGGAACAGGGTCTCTCCTACGAGCAGTACTTC.

The chain joins TRBV4-1 to TRBJ2-1; 7 positions match TRBD1. V was clipped by 2 bases and J by 4 bases; unmatched bases: 11. Germline CDR1 reads MGHRA; CDR2 reads YSYEKL. This CDR3 comprises 17 residues. CDR3 sequence: CASSQLDVGQLYNEQFF. The CDR3 DNA reads TGCGCCAGCAGCCAATTGGACGTGGGACAGCTGTACAATGAGCAGTTCTTC.

The rearrangement uses TRBV30 and TRBJ2-5, with D hard to call. In germline, CDR1 is GTSNPN, CDR2 SVGIG (reference sequence). The CDR3 extends over 12 amino acids. Trimming stripped 0 bases from V and 2 bases from J, with 4 bases between. The CDR3 here is CAWSVIQETQYF. In DNA, the CDR3 is TGTGCCTGGAGTGTAATACAAGAGACCCAGTACTTC.

CDR3 DNA sequence: TGTGCCAGCAGCTTAGATCCGGGACAGGGTACTGAAGCTTTCTTT. Residues: CASSLDPGQGTEAFF. The V call is TRBV11-2, the J call TRBJ1-1, with 9 nucleotides matching TRBD1. The ends lost 0 bases at V and 5 bases at J; junction bases unmatched: 4. Germline CDR1 and CDR2: SGHAT and FQNNGV. The CDR3 is 15 amino acids.

The J gene is TRBJ2-7, the V gene TRBV10-3; TRBD1 is a possible D gene (6 bases). V shed 7 bases and J shed 1 base, with 26 bases lying between them. Germline V CDR1 and CDR2: ENHRY, SYGVKD. The CDR3 consists of 18 residues. CDR3 bases: TGTGCCATCATTTTGAGCTCTTCAACGACAGGTGAATCCTACGAGCAGTACTTC. Encoded protein: CAIILSSSTTGESYEQYF.

The V gene is TRBV5-4, the J gene TRBJ2-1; tentatively, D is TRBD1 (6 bases). The CDR3 spans 13 residues. V was pared by 5 bases and J by 4 bases, with 10 bases between. CDR1 SGHNT and CDR2 YYREEE come from the germline V gene (reference sequence). In nucleotides, the CDR3 is TGTGCCAGCAGACCGGACAGATACAATGAGCAGTTCTTC. It yields the protein CASRPDRYNEQFF. The whole variable domain, filled in from reference TRBV5-4 and TRBJ2-1, reads ETGVTQSPTHLIKTRGQQVTLRCSSQSGHNTVSWYQQALGQGPQFIFQYYREEENGRGNFPPRFSGLQFPNYSSELNVNALELDDSALYLCASRPDRYNEQFFGPGTRLTVL.

The count of this clone is one. This CDR3 is also generated by other DNA sequences in the sample. V and J are TRBV29-1 and TRBJ2-1; tentatively, D is TRBD1 (5 bases). The length of the CDR3 is 14 residues. Germline V gene sequence: CDR1 SQVTM, CDR2 ANQGSEA. Trimming removed 6 bases at V and 1 base at J, with 13 bases between. CDR3 coding DNA: TGCAGCGTCAATAAGGGGTTTTCCTACAATGAGCAGTTCTTC. This codes for CSVNKGFSYNEQFF.

In this sample, this clone turned up once. This chain connects TRBV6-1 to TRBJ1-5; D ambiguous. Germline-derived CDR1 and CDR2 are MNHNS and SASEGT. This CDR3 is built from 18 residues. V was shortened by 2 bases and J by 0 bases, with 17 bases between the two germline ends. CDR3: CASSEWWARGRSNQPQHF. The CDR3 nucleotides read TGTGCCAGCAGTGAATGGTGGGCCCGAGGGCGTAGCAATCAGCCCCAGCATTTT.

The J gene is TRBJ2-3, the V gene TRBV2; D is undetermined. The V gene's germline CDR1 is SNHLY and CDR2 FYNNEI. The CDR3 length is 14 residues. The germline V and J ends were trimmed by 6 bases and 2 bases, with 12 bases remaining between them. The CDR3 DNA follows: TGTGCCAGCAGACCCTCTCTAGTCACAGATACGCAGTATTTT. This gives the protein CASRPSLVTDTQYF.

As DNA, the CDR3 is TGTGCCAGCAGCGGGTCGACAGGGGGCCTTGGCTACACCTTC. It encodes CASSGSTGGLGYTF. The V call is TRBV7-9, the J call TRBJ1-2; 10 bases map to TRBD1. CDR1 is SEHNR and CDR2 is FQNEAQ in the germline V gene (reference sequence). The junction had 7 bases not matched to a gene; V was cut back by 5 bases and J by 7 bases. The CDR3 has 14 residues.

V is TRBV6-6 and J is TRBJ2-3; TRBD1 agrees at 7 bases. CDR1 MNHNY and CDR2 SVGAGI come from the germline V gene (reference sequence). The CDR3 has 14 amino acids. The V segment lost 7 bases and the J segment 2 bases; nucleotides outside the gene matches: 6. This chain's CDR3 is CASIEDRATDTQYF. The CDR3 DNA reads TGTGCCAGCATCGAAGACAGGGCCACAGATACGCAGTATTTT.

This sequence joins TRBV27 and TRBJ2-1, with D perhaps TRBD1 (6 bases). CDR1 is MNHEY, CDR2 SMNVEV, per germline (reference sequence). The CDR3 is 12 amino acids. Trimming removed 9 bases at V and 5 bases at J, with 11 bases between. Here the CDR3 reads CASTGSDNEQFF. CDR3 bases: TGTGCCAGTACAGGGTCAGACAATGAGCAGTTCTTC.

J is TRBJ2-7 and V is TRBV7-2, with 10 nucleotides matching TRBD2. Germline V gives CDR1 SGHTA, CDR2 FQGNSA. The CDR3 has 17 amino acids. Trimming at V came to 5 bases and at J to 4 bases, leaving 14 bases not matched to a gene. CDR3 sequence: CASSPQPRTSGLYEQYF. DNA for the CDR3: TGTGCCAGCAGCCCCCAGCCCCGGACTAGCGGCCTTTACGAGCAGTACTTC.

The rearrangement links TRBV6-5 to TRBJ1-5, with unresolved D. Trimming took 3 bases from V and 5 from J, leaving 8 bases between them. The CDR3 is 13 amino acids. The germline V gene encodes CDR1 MNHEY and CDR2 SVGAGI. The CDR3 is CASSYLRDQPQHF. CDR3 nucleotide sequence: TGTGCCAGCAGTTATCTACGAGATCAGCCCCAGCATTTT.

The chain carries TRBV18 and TRBJ2-5; a weak D match, TRBD1 (6 bases). The CDR3 runs to 14 residues. V was clipped by 6 bases and J by 1 base, with 12 bases between them. Germline-derived CDR1 and CDR2 are KGHSH and LQKENI. The CDR3 sequence: CASSQRGGQETQYF. The CDR3, as DNA: TGTGCCAGCTCGCAGAGAGGGGGCCAAGAGACCCAGTACTTC.

The chain carries TRBV7-3 and TRBJ1-6; D unclear. The CDR3 extends over 16 amino acids. V lost 7 bases, J lost 4 bases, and 17 bases lay in between. Germline V gives CDR1 SGHTA, CDR2 FQGTGA. CDR3 protein: CASKVPRLIYNSPLHF. CDR3 sequence (DNA): TGTGCCAGCAAAGTACCCCGACTGATTTATAATTCACCCCTCCACTTT.

J is TRBJ1-2 and V is TRBV15; D gene uncertain. The germline CDR1 and CDR2 sequences are LNHNV and YYDKDF (reference sequence). The CDR3 is 13 residues long. Trimming removed 5 bases at V and 7 bases at J, with 14 bases between. CDR3: CATSSSRVGGYTF. CDR3 DNA sequence: TGTGCCACCAGCTCCTCACGGGTTGGTGGCTACACCTTC.